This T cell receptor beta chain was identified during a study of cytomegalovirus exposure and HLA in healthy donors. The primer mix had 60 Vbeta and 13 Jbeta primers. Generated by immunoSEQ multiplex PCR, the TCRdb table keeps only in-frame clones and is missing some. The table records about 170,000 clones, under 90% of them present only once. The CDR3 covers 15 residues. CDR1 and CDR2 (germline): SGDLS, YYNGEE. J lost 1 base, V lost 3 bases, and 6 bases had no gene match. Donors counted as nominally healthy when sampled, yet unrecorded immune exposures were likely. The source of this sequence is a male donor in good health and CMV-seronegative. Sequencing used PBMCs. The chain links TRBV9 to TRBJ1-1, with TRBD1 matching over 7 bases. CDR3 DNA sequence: TGTGCCAGCAGCGCCGCTGGGACAGCGAACACTGAAGCTTTCTTT. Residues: CASSAAGTANTEAFF.